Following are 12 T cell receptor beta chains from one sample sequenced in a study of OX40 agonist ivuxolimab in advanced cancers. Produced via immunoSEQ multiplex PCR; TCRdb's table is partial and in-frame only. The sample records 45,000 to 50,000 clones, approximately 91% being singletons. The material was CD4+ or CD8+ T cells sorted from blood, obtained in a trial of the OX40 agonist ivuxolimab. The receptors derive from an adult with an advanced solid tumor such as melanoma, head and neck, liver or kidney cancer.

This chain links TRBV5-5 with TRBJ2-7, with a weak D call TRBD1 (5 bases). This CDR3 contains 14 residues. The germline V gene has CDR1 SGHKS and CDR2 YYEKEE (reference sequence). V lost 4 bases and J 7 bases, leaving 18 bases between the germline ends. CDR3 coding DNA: TGTGCCAGCAGCACCAGTACAGGCCCCTGGGAGCAGTACTTC. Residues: CASSTSTGPWEQYF. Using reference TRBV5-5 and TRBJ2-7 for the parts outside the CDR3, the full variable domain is DAGVTQSPTHLIKTRGQQVTLRCSPISGHKSVSWYQQVLGQGPQFIFQYYEKEERGRGNFPDRFSARQFPNYSSELNVNALLLGDSALYLCASSTSTGPWEQYFGPGTRLTVT.

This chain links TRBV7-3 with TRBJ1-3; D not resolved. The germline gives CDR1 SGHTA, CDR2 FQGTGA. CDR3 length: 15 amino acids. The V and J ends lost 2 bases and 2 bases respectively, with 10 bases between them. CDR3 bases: TGTGCCAGCAGCTTAGACGGTACAGCTGGAAACACCATATATTTT. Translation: CASSLDGTAGNTIYF.

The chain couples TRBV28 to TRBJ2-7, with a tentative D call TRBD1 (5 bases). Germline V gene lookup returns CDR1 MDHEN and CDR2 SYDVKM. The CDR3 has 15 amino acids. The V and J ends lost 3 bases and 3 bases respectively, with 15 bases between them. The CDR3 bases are TGTGCCAGCAGTTTTAAGTTACTCCAGGGCTACGAGCAGTACTTC. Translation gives CASSFKLLQGYEQYF.

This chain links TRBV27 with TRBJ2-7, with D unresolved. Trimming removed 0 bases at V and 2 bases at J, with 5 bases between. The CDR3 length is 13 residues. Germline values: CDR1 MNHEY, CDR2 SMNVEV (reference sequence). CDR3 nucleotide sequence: TGTGCCAGCAGTTTATCGGTGACCTACGAGCAGTACTTC. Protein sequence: CASSLSVTYEQYF.

The CDR3 protein is CASSLVSSPGYTF. As DNA, the CDR3 is TGTGCCAGCAGCTTGGTCAGCTCCCCTGGCTACACCTTC. The J gene is TRBJ1-2, the V gene TRBV5-8; D is undetermined. The CDR3 has 13 residues. The germline V gene encodes CDR1 SGHTS and CDR2 YDEGEE. With 0 bases removed from V and 7 bases from J, the gap between germline ends came to 10 bases.

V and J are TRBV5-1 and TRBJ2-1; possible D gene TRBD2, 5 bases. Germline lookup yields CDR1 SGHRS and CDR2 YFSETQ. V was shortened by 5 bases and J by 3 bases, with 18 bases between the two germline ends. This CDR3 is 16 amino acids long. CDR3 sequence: CASREGAVGNYNEQFF. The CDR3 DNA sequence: TGCGCCAGCAGAGAGGGAGCAGTTGGGAACTACAATGAGCAGTTCTTC.

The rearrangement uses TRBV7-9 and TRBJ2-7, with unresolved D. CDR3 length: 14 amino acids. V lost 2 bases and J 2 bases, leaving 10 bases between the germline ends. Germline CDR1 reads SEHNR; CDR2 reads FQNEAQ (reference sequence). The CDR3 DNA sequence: TGTGCCAGCAGCTTAACTCCAGCGACCTACGAGCAGTACTTC. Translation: CASSLTPATYEQYF.

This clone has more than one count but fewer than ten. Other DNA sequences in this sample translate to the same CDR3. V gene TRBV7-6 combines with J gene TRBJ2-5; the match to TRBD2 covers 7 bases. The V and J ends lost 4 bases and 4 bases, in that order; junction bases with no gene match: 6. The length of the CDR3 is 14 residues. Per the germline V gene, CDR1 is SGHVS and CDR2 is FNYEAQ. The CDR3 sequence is CASSSSGGSETQYF. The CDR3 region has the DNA TGTGCCAGCAGCTCTTCGGGAGGTTCAGAGACCCAGTACTTC.

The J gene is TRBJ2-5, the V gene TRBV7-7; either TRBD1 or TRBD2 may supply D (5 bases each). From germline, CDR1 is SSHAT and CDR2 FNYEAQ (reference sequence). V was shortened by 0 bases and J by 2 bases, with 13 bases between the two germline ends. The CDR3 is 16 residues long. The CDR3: CASSLALTGPQETQYF. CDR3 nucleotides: TGTGCCAGCAGCTTAGCGCTAACGGGACCTCAAGAGACCCAGTACTTC.

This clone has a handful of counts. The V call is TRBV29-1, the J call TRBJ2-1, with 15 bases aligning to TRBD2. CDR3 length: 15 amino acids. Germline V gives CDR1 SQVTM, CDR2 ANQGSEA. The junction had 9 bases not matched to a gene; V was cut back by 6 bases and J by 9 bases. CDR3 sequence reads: CSVGLAGGPGGEQFF. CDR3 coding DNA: TGCAGCGTAGGACTAGCGGGAGGGCCAGGGGGTGAGCAGTTCTTC.

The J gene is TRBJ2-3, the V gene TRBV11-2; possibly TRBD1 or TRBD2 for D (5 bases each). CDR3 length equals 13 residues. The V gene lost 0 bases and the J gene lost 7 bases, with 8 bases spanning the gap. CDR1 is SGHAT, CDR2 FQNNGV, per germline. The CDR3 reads CASSLDSGHTQYF. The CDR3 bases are TGTGCCAGCAGCTTAGATTCGGGGCATACGCAGTATTTT.

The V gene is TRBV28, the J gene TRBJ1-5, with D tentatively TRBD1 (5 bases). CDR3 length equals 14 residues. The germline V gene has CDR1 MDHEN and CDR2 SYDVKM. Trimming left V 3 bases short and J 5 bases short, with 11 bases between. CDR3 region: CASSFPTEDQPQHF. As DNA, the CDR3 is TGTGCCAGCAGTTTCCCGACAGAAGATCAGCCCCAGCATTTT.